A single sample gave rise to the 9 T cell receptor beta chains below, sequenced in a study of blood T cell repertoires in COVID-19. Assay used: immunoSEQ multiplex PCR; TCRdb lists only in-frame clones, some missing. This table holds under 100,000 clones, roughly 90% found once. Sample: peripheral blood. All receptors derive from a woman in her 70s with acute or convalescent COVID-19.

The gene calls are TRBV3-1 (or the pseudogene TRBV3-2) and TRBJ1-6, with TRBD1 identical over 7 bases. Germline V CDR1 and CDR2: LGHDT, YNNKEL (reference sequence). V lost 9 bases and J lost 8; bases outside the gene matches: 13. The CDR3 totals 15 residues. CDR3 residues: CASNTQGRGDSPLHF. DNA for the CDR3: TGTGCCAGTAACACACAGGGGCGGGGGGATTCACCCCTCCACTTT.

The chain has TRBV2 and TRBJ1-1, with D possibly TRBD1 on 6 matching bases. Germline V gives CDR1 SNHLY, CDR2 FYNNEI. Trimming stripped 1 base from V and 1 base from J, with 7 bases between. This CDR3 contains 14 residues. The DNA for the CDR3 is TGTGCCAGCAGTGAAGTCAGGGGGAACACTGAAGCTTTCTTT. It specifies CASSEVRGNTEAFF. The whole variable domain, remainder taken from reference TRBV2 and TRBJ1-1, is EPEVTQTPSHQVTQMGQEVILRCVPISNHLYFYWYRQILGQKVEFLVSFYNNEISEKSEIFDDQFSVERPDGSNFTLKIRSTKLEDSAMYFCASSEVRGNTEAFFGQGTRLTVV.

V gene TRBV5-8 combines with J gene TRBJ2-3; 7 bases fit TRBD1. Per germline, CDR1 SGHTS and CDR2 YDEGEE. V lost 6 bases to trimming and J lost 12 bases; unmatched junction nucleotides: 16. This CDR3 is 14 amino acids long. As DNA, the CDR3 is TGTGCCAGCAAGTTGGAATTCCGGACAGGATCACAGTATTTT. As protein: CASKLEFRTGSQYF.

The V and J genes are TRBV5-1 and TRBJ2-2; TRBD2 matches at 8 bases. Germline-derived CDR1 and CDR2 are SGHRS and YFSETQ. V shed 4 bases and J 4 bases; nucleotides not matched to a gene: 9. The CDR3 spans 16 residues. Here the CDR3 reads CASSRTAGVSTGELFF. The CDR3 DNA sequence: TGCGCCAGCAGCCGTACAGCGGGAGTCTCCACCGGGGAGCTGTTTTTT.

The V call is TRBV5-1, the J call TRBJ1-1; 7 nucleotides agree with TRBD1. Germline V gene sequence: CDR1 SGHRS, CDR2 YFSETQ. The CDR3 spans 15 residues. V dropped 6 bases and J dropped 3; count of bases not matched to a gene: 11. CDR3 sequence reads: CASTLAGTAYTEAFF. In DNA, the CDR3 is TGCGCCAGCACTTTGGCCGGGACAGCCTACACTGAAGCTTTCTTT. The variable domain in full, completed from reference TRBV5-1 and TRBJ1-1, reads KAGVTQTPRYLIKTRGQQVTLSCSPISGHRSVSWYQQTPGQGLQFLFEYFSETQRNKGNFPGRFSGRQFSNSRSEMNVSTLELGDSALYLCASTLAGTAYTEAFFGQGTRLTVV.

DNA for the CDR3: TGTGCCAGCAGTCCGAACTTCGACAGGGGTGAAGCTTTCTTT. Translated, it gives CASSPNFDRGEAFF. This chain joins TRBV6-5 and TRBJ1-1; 8 bases map to TRBD1. V trimming: 5 bases; J trimming: 7 bases; junction bases outside the gene matches: 9. CDR3 length equals 14 residues. The germline V gene encodes CDR1 MNHEY and CDR2 SVGAGI.

This chain links TRBV5-6 with TRBJ1-5; 8 bases are shared with TRBD1. This CDR3 spans 16 amino acids. The trim removed 3 bases at V and 2 bases at J, leaving 7 bases unmatched. Germline CDR1 and CDR2: SGHDT and YYEEEE. This chain's CDR3 is CASSSGQVSGNQPQHF. The CDR3 bases are TGTGCCAGCAGCTCGGGACAGGTCTCGGGCAATCAGCCCCAGCATTTT.

The genes are TRBV19 and TRBJ2-2; 10 bases agree with TRBD1. J was trimmed by 5 bases and V by 4 bases; bases with no gene match: 4. CDR1 LNHDA and CDR2 SQIVND come from the germline V gene (reference sequence). The CDR3 is 15 amino acids. CDR3 nucleotides: TGTGCCAGTAGTAGGGACAGGGGACCGACCGGGGAGCTGTTTTTT. Encoded protein: CASSRDRGPTGELFF.

The chain employs TRBV5-1 and TRBJ2-5; TRBD2 aligns across 7 bases. The CDR3 loop spans 16 amino acids. V shed 0 bases and J 0 bases; nucleotides not matched to a gene: 5. Germline CDR1 is SGHRS and CDR2 is YFSETQ. For the CDR3, the DNA is TGCGCCAGCAGCTTGGAAGTAGCGGGTAACCAAGAGACCCAGTACTTC. The encoded protein is CASSLEVAGNQETQYF.